This T cell receptor beta chain was captured in a study of regulatory T cells in long-lasting Graves disease. HTBI primers from iRepertoire and Arm-PCR of CDR3 regions yielded the TCR beta libraries. TCRdb re-called the multiplex PCR reads through MiXCR, storing one row per CDR3 protein. The data hold roughly 500,000 distinct CDR3 sequences, with about 22% observed a single time. This clonotype appeared many times. No antigen is known for it. CDR3 length equals 12 residues. The V gene end was trimmed by 7 bases and the J gene end by 7 bases; junction bases not matched to a gene: 5. Germline CDR1 reads SGHTA; CDR2 reads FQGNSA. Study-level findings and limits: Patients with persistent Graves' had lower TCR diversity than newly diagnosed patients. Segments TRBV28, TRBJ1-2 and TRBJ2-5 showed preferential usage in persistent disease. The persistent group shared 2,500 to 3,000 public clonotypes, more than the approximately 970 shared by new patients.

Stated time point: persistent/refractory GD, antithyroid drugs over 5 years with positive TRAb. PBMC RNA was the source of the TCR library. Patients all came to the study from an endocrinology department in Xi'an, China. This chain links TRBV7-2 with TRBJ2-7; 9 bases are a match to TRBD2. The clonotype was recovered from a female donor with Graves disease. This specimen consisted of peripheral blood mononuclear cells (PBMCs), obtained when the disease was refractory, from a patient treated with antithyroid drugs. CDR3 sequence: CASKTRGGEQYF. DNA of the CDR3: TGTGCCAGCAAGACGCGGGGGGGGGAGCAGTACTTC.